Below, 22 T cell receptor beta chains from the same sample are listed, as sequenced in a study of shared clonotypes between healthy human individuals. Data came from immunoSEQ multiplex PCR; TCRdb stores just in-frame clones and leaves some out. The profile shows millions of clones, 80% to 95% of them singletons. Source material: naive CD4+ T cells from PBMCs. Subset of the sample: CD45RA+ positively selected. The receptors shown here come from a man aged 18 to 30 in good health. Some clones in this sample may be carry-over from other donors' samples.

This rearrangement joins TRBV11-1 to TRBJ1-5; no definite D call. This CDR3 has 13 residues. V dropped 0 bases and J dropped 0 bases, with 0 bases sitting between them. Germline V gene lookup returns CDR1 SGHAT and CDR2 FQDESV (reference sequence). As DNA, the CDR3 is TGTGCCAGCAGCTTAGCTAGCAATCAGCCCCAGCATTTT. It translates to CASSLASNQPQHF.

In nucleotides, the CDR3 is TGTGCCAGCAGCCGGACTAGCGGGAGGGTGAAGCAGTTCTTC. Its translation is CASSRTSGRVKQFF. This rearrangement joins TRBV6-5 to TRBJ2-1; 15 bases agree with TRBD2. V shed 6 bases and J 11 bases; nucleotides not matched to a gene: 5. The CDR3 covers 14 residues. Germline CDR1 reads MNHEY; CDR2 reads SVGAGI.

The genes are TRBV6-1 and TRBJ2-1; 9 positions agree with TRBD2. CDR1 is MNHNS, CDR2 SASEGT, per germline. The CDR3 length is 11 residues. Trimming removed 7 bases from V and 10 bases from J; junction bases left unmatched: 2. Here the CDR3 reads CASTAGGEQFF. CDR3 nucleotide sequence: TGTGCCAGCACAGCGGGGGGCGAGCAGTTCTTC.

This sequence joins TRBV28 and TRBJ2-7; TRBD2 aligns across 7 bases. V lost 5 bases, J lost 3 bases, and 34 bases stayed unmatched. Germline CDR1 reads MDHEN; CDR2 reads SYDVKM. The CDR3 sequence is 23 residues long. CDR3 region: CASSQSPFLRLGEGTTTNYEQYF. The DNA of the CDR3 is TGTGCCAGCAGTCAAAGTCCCTTCCTACGATTGGGGGAGGGCACAACTACGAACTACGAGCAGTACTTC.

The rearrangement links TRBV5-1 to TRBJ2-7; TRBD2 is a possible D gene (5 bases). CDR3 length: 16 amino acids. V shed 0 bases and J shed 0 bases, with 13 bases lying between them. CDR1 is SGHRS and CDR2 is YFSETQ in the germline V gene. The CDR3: CASSLVVALSSYEQYF. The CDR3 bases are TGCGCCAGCAGCTTGGTGGTAGCGTTGAGCTCCTACGAGCAGTACTTC. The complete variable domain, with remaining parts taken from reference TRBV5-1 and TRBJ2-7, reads KAGVTQTPRYLIKTRGQQVTLSCSPISGHRSVSWYQQTPGQGLQFLFEYFSETQRNKGNFPGRFSGRQFSNSRSEMNVSTLELGDSALYLCASSLVVALSSYEQYFGPGTRLTVT.

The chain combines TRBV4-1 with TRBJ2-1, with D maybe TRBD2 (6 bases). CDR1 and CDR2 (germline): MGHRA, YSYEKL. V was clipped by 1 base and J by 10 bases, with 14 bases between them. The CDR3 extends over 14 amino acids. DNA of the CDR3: TGCGCCAGCAGCCAAGGGTCAAACGGGAGAGAGCAGTTCTTC. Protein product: CASSQGSNGREQFF.

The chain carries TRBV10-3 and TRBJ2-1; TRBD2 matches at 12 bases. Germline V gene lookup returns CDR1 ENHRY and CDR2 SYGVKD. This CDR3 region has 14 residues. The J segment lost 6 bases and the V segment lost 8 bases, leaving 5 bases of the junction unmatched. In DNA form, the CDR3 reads TGTGCCATCCGGACTAGCGGGACTTCCAATGAGCAGTTCTTC. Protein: CAIRTSGTSNEQFF.

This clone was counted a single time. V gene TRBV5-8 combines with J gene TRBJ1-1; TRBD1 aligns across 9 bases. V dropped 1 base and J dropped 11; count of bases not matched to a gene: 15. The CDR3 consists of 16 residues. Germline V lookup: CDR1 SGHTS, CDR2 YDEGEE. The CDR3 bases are TGTGCCAGCAGCTTGACCCTTACGACAGGGGGGGTGACGGCTTTCTTT. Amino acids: CASSLTLTTGGVTAFF.

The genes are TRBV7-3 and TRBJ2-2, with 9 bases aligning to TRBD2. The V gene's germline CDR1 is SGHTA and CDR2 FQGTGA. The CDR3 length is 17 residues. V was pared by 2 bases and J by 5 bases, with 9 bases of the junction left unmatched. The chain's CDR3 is CASSLGVAGATTGELFF. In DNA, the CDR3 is TGTGCCAGCAGCTTAGGGGTAGCGGGAGCGACTACCGGGGAGCTGTTTTTT.

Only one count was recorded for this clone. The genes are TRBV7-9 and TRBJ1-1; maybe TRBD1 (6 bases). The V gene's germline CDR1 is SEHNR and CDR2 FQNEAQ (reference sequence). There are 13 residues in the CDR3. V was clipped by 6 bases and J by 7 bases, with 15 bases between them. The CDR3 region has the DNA TGTGCCAGCAGACTCATACAGGGCAATGAAGCTTTCTTT. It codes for CASRLIQGNEAFF.

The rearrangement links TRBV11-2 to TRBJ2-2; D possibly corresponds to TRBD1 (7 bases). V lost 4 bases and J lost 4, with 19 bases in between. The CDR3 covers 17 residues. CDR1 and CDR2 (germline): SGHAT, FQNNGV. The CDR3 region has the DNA TGTGCCAGCAGCTCACCCAAATACAGGGGAGGCACCGGGGAGCTGTTTTTT. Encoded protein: CASSSPKYRGGTGELFF.

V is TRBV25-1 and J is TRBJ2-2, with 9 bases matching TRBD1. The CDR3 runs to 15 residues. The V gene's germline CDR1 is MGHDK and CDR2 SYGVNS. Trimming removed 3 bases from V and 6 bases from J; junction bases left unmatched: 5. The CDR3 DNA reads TGTGCCAGCAGTGAGCGGACAGGGGTTCCCGGGGAGCTGTTTTTT. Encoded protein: CASSERTGVPGELFF.

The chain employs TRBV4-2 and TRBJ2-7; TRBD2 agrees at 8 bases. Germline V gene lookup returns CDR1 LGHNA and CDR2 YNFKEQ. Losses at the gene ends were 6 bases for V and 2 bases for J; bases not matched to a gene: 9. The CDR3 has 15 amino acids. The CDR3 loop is CASRPNAGGPYEQYF. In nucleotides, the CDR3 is TGTGCCAGCAGACCAAACGCGGGAGGTCCCTACGAGCAGTACTTC.

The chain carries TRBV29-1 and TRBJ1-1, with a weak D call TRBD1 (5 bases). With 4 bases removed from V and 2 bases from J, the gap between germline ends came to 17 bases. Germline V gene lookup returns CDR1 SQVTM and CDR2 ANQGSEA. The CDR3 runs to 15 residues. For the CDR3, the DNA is TGCAGCGTTGTAAAGGGGAGGTACTTCAACACTGAAGCTTTCTTT. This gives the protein CSVVKGRYFNTEAFF.

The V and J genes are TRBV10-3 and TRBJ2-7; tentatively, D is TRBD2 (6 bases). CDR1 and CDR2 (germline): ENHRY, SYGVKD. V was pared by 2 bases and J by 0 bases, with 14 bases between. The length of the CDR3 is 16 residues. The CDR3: CAISEPGLSSSYEQYF. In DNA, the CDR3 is TGTGCCATCAGTGAGCCCGGACTAAGTAGCTCCTACGAGCAGTACTTC.

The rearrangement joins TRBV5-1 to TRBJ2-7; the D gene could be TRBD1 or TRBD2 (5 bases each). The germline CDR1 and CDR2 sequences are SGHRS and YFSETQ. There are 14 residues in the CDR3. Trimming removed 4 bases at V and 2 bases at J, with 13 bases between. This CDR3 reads CASSGGPPPYEQYF. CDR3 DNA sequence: TGCGCCAGCAGCGGGGGACCCCCTCCCTACGAGCAGTACTTC. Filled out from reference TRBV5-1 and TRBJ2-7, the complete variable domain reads KAGVTQTPRYLIKTRGQQVTLSCSPISGHRSVSWYQQTPGQGLQFLFEYFSETQRNKGNFPGRFSGRQFSNSRSEMNVSTLELGDSALYLCASSGGPPPYEQYFGPGTRLTVT.

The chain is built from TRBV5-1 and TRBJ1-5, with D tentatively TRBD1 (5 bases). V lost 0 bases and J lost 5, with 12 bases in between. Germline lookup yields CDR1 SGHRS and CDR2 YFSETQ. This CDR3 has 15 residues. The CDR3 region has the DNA TGCGCCAGCAGCTTGGAAGGCAGGGAGGATCAGCCCCAGCATTTT. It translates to CASSLEGREDQPQHF.

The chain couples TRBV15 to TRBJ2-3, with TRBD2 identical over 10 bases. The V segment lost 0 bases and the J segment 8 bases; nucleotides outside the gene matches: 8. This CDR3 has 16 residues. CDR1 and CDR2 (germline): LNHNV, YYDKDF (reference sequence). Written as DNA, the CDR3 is TGTGCCACCAGCAGAGATCTAACTAGCGGGGTCGGTACGCAGTATTTT. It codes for CATSRDLTSGVGTQYF.

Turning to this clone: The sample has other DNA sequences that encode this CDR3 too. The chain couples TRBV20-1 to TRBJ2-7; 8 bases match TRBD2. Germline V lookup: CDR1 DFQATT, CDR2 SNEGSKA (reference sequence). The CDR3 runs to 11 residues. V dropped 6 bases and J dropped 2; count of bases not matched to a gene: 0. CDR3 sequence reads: CSAGGAYEQYF. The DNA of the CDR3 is TGCAGTGCCGGGGGGGCCTACGAGCAGTACTTC.

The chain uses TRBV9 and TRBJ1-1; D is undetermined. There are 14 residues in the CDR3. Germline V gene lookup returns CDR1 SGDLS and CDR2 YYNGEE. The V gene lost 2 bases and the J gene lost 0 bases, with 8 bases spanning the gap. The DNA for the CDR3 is TGTGCCAGCAGCGTCCAGGCGTTGAACACTGAAGCTTTCTTT. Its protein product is CASSVQALNTEAFF.

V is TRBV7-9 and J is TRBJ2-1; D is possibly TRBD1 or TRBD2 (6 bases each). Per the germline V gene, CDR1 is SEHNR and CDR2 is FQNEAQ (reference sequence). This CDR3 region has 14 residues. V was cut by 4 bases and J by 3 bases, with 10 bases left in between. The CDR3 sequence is CASSSGDNYNEQFF. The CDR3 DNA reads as TGTGCCAGCAGCTCGGGGGACAACTACAATGAGCAGTTCTTC.

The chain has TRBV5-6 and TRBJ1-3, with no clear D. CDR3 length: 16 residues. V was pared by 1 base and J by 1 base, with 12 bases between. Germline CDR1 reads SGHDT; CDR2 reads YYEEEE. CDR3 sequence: CASSLRPILSGNTIYF. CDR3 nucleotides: TGTGCCAGCAGCTTGAGGCCTATCCTTTCTGGAAACACCATATATTTT.